This T cell receptor beta chain was obtained from a study of long-term antiretroviral therapy in people with HIV. V lost 1 base and J lost 1, with 8 bases in between. From germline, CDR1 is LNHDA and CDR2 SQIVND (reference sequence). The CDR3 covers 15 residues. immunoSEQ v3.0 was run at survey level. TCRdb keeps only in-frame clones here, not all; method: immunoSEQ multiplex PCR. The sample lists 22,000 or so clones, approximately 84% seen once, with 18% in the top ten. The material was unsorted PBMCs, obtained 0.5 years before starting antiretroviral therapy. The TCR originated in a man between 40 and 49 years old with HIV. The rearrangement links TRBV19 to TRBJ1-5, with no clear D. CDR3 DNA sequence: TGTGCCAGTAGTATAGTGGGCTTGAGCAATCAGCCCCAGCATTTT. Its protein product is CASSIVGLSNQPQHF. Combining the CDR3 with reference TRBV19 and TRBJ1-5 gives the whole variable domain DGGITQSPKYLFRKEGQNVTLSCEQNLNHDAMYWYRQDPGQGLRLIYYSQIVNDFQKGDIAEGYSVSREKKESFPLTVTSAQKNPTAFYLCASSIVGLSNQPQHFGDGTRLSIL.